The 2 T cell receptor beta chains reported below all come from one sample, sequenced in a study of T-cell reconstitution after alpha-beta-depleted transplantation in children. The authors prepared the TCRbeta library with unique molecular identifiers. TCRdb reanalysed the PCR reads using MiXCR and keeps one entry per CDR3 protein. The sample has hundreds of thousands of distinct CDR3 sequences, 15% to 20% seen once; the top ten hold approximately 28%. The sequencing here drew on PBMCs, mostly from graft donor cells, taken 360 days after TCRalphabeta/CD19-depleted stem cell transplant. These receptors were collected from a boy in the first two years of life who had a stem cell transplant for Wiskott-Aldrich syndrome, so the T cells may come from the graft donor.

This clonotype occurred a few times. This rearrangement joins TRBV27 to TRBJ2-1, with D possibly called TRBD1 or TRBD2 (6 bases each). Trimming cost V 2 bases and J 7 bases, with 9 bases left between them. The germline V gene has CDR1 MNHEY and CDR2 SMNVEV (reference sequence). The CDR3 has 13 amino acids. CDR3 sequence (DNA): TGTGCCAGCAGTTTACGGGGGCGAAATGAGCAGTTCTTC. Amino acids: CASSLRGRNEQFF.

The chain couples TRBV10-2 to TRBJ2-3, with 9 bases lining up with TRBD1. Germline-derived CDR1 and CDR2 are WSHSY and SAAADI. This CDR3 is built from 17 residues. V lost 2 bases to trimming and J lost 1 base; unmatched junction nucleotides: 7. The chain's CDR3 is CASSEPLGQGGTDTQYF. The DNA for the CDR3 is TGCGCCAGCAGTGAGCCACTGGGACAGGGCGGCACAGATACGCAGTATTTT.